The 17 T cell receptor beta chains below all came from one sample that was sequenced in a study of blood T cell repertoires in COVID-19. Profiled with immunoSEQ multiplex PCR; TCRdb holds only in-frame clones, not every one. The sample lists 100,000 to 150,000 clones; approximately 81% were seen once. The sample taken for sequencing was peripheral blood. These receptors all come from a man in his forties or fifties with active or convalescent COVID-19.

The chain couples TRBV30 to TRBJ1-6; D might be TRBD1 (5 bases). The V and J ends lost 4 bases and 10 bases respectively, with 14 bases between them. Germline V gene sequence: CDR1 GTSNPN, CDR2 SVGIG (reference sequence). The CDR3 totals 13 residues. The DNA for the CDR3 is TGTGCCTGGAACCCCAGGGCTGGGTCACCCCTCCACTTT. This encodes CAWNPRAGSPLHF. Complete variable domain (other parts from reference TRBV30 and TRBJ1-6): SQTIHQWPATLVQPVGSPLSLECTVEGTSNPNLYWYRQAAGRGLQLLFYSVGIGQISSEVPQNLSASRPQDRQFILSSKKLLLSDSGFYLCAWNPRAGSPLHFGNGTRLTVT.

J is TRBJ2-3 and V is TRBV5-4; 9 positions agree with TRBD1. J was trimmed by 6 bases and V by 4 bases; bases with no gene match: 12. Germline V gives CDR1 SGHNT, CDR2 YYREEE (reference sequence). The CDR3 runs 16 residues. In nucleotides, the CDR3 is TGTGCCAGCAGCAGAGGGGGACAGGGTGCCGGGGATACGCAGTATTTT. As protein: CASSRGGQGAGDTQYF.

This clone was observed a single time. The rearrangement joins TRBV5-1 to TRBJ2-5; 11 bases align to TRBD2. The CDR3 runs to 13 residues. Germline CDR1 is SGHRS and CDR2 is YFSETQ. J was trimmed by 4 bases and V by 9 bases; bases with no gene match: 5. The CDR3 sequence: CATNSGRGETQYF. CDR3 sequence (DNA): TGCGCCACCAATAGCGGGAGGGGAGAGACCCAGTACTTC.

Concerning this clone: Other DNA variants within this sample encode the same CDR3. The chain carries TRBV5-1 and TRBJ1-2, with TRBD1 identical over 7 bases. Germline V CDR1 and CDR2: SGHRS, YFSETQ. The CDR3 totals 13 residues. With 0 bases clipped from V and 5 bases from J, the junction kept 1 base outside the gene matches. The CDR3 DNA follows: TGCGCCAGCAGCTTGGACAGGGGATATGGCTACACCTTC. As protein: CASSLDRGYGYTF. Full variable domain (missing parts from reference TRBV5-1 and TRBJ1-2): KAGVTQTPRYLIKTRGQQVTLSCSPISGHRSVSWYQQTPGQGLQFLFEYFSETQRNKGNFPGRFSGRQFSNSRSEMNVSTLELGDSALYLCASSLDRGYGYTFGSGTRLTVV.

The V call is TRBV2, the J call TRBJ2-1; TRBD2 is a possible D gene (5 bases). The CDR3 consists of 14 residues. V was cut by 6 bases and J by 6 bases, with 15 bases left in between. The germline V gene encodes CDR1 SNHLY and CDR2 FYNNEI. CDR3 sequence reads: CASSKGSVANEQFF. CDR3 nucleotide sequence: TGTGCCAGCAGCAAAGGGAGCGTCGCCAATGAGCAGTTCTTC.

The chain employs TRBV6-2 or TRBV6-3 and TRBJ1-1; no clear D. This CDR3 has 13 amino acids. V was shortened by 0 bases and J by 0 bases, with 2 bases between the two germline ends. In germline, CDR1 is MNHEY, CDR2 SVGEGT. CDR3 amino acids: CASSYSMNTEAFF. The CDR3 DNA is TGTGCCAGCAGTTACTCCATGAACACTGAAGCTTTCTTT.

This chain joins TRBV11-3 and TRBJ1-2, with D tentatively TRBD1 (5 bases). CDR3 length: 13 residues. The V gene's germline CDR1 is SGHNT and CDR2 YENEEA. Trimming cost V 5 bases and J 3 bases, with 10 bases left between them. CDR3 loop: CASSVGGDYGYTF. The CDR3 bases are TGTGCCAGCAGCGTGGGGGGGGACTATGGCTACACCTTC. The variable domain in full, with the rest retrieved from reference TRBV11-3 and TRBJ1-2, is EAGVVQSPRYKIIEKKQPVAFWCNPISGHNTLYWYLQNLGQGPELLIRYENEEAVDDSQLPKDRFSAERLKGVDSTLKIQPAELGDSAVYLCASSVGGDYGYTFGSGTRLTVV.

V and J are TRBV19 and TRBJ2-1; TRBD1 aligns across 9 bases. The CDR3 sequence is 13 residues long. With 5 bases clipped from V and 7 bases from J, the junction kept 3 bases outside the gene matches. Germline V gene sequence: CDR1 LNHDA, CDR2 SQIVND (reference sequence). CDR3 in amino acids: CASSGDRDNEQFF. In DNA form, the CDR3 reads TGTGCCAGTAGTGGGGACAGGGATAATGAGCAGTTCTTC.

This sequence joins TRBV19 and TRBJ1-6; D might be TRBD1 (6 bases). The germline V and J ends were trimmed by 6 bases and 5 bases, with 14 bases remaining between them. Germline V gene data show CDR1 as LNHDA and CDR2 as SQIVND (reference sequence). The CDR3 has 15 amino acids. CDR3 nucleotide sequence: TGTGCCAGTAGACCTCACCGGGACAATAATTCACCCCTCCACTTT. It yields the protein CASRPHRDNNSPLHF.

The chain's CDR3 is CASSLRGTEAFF. The CDR3 DNA reads TGTGCCAGCAGCTTACGGGGCACTGAAGCTTTCTTT. This chain links TRBV7-9 with TRBJ1-1; no clear D gene. Trimming shortened V by 2 bases and J by 4 bases, and 5 bases separated the two germline ends. The CDR3 runs to 12 residues. Germline-derived CDR1 and CDR2 are SEHNR and FQNEAQ (reference sequence). Looking up the rest from reference TRBV7-9 and TRBJ1-1 gives the full variable domain: DTGVSQNPRHKITKRGQNVTFRCDPISEHNRLYWYRQTLGQGPEFLTYFQNEAQLEKSRLLSDRFSAERPKGSFSTLEIQRTEQGDSAMYLCASSLRGTEAFFGQGTRLTVV.

This chain joins TRBV27 and TRBJ1-2; D unclear. Trimming took off 4 bases at V and 1 base at J, with 7 bases between the two ends. The CDR3 contains 13 residues. The germline CDR1 and CDR2 sequences are MNHEY and SMNVEV (reference sequence). The chain's CDR3 is CASSSPRNYGYTF. CDR3 nucleotide sequence: TGTGCCAGCAGTTCACCGCGTAACTATGGCTACACCTTC.

The chain employs TRBV14 and TRBJ2-3, with D tentatively TRBD1 (5 bases). This CDR3 contains 15 residues. V was cut by 4 bases and J by 0 bases, with 11 bases left in between. Germline V gene lookup returns CDR1 SGHDN and CDR2 FVKESK. The CDR3 coding sequence is TGTGCCAGCAGCCCAAGACAGCCTAGCACAGATACGCAGTATTTT. This gives the protein CASSPRQPSTDTQYF.

The chain is built from TRBV11-1 and TRBJ1-1; possible D gene TRBD1, 6 bases. The germline V and J ends were trimmed by 7 bases and 7 bases, with 13 bases remaining between them. This CDR3 is 12 amino acids long. Per germline, CDR1 SGHAT and CDR2 FQDESV (reference sequence). CDR3: CASTTTGIEAFF. CDR3 in DNA: TGTGCCAGCACCACAACAGGGATTGAAGCTTTCTTT. The variable domain in full, with the rest retrieved from reference TRBV11-1 and TRBJ1-1, is EAEVAQSPRYKITEKSQAVAFWCDPISGHATLYWYRQILGQGPELLVQFQDESVVDDSQLPKDRFSAERLKGVDSTLKIQPAELGDSAMYLCASTTTGIEAFFGQGTRLTVV.

The CDR3 nucleotides are TGTGCCAGCACCTCCGGCGGGGGGGCTGGAAGCACAGATACGCAGTATTTT. Protein sequence: CASTSGGGAGSTDTQYF. The genes are TRBV11-2 and TRBJ2-3; TRBD2 matches at 9 bases. Germline values: CDR1 SGHAT, CDR2 FQNNGV. The CDR3 has 17 residues. The V segment lost 7 bases and the J segment 0 bases; nucleotides outside the gene matches: 11.

The chain uses TRBV14 and TRBJ2-1; 10 bases match TRBD2. V was pared by 6 bases and J by 6 bases, with 14 bases of the junction left unmatched. CDR1 is SGHDN and CDR2 is FVKESK in the germline V gene. The CDR3 sequence is 17 residues long. The CDR3 here is CASSLNTGTSESNEQFF. The CDR3 region has the DNA TGTGCCAGCAGTCTGAACACCGGGACTAGCGAATCCAATGAGCAGTTCTTC.

This rearrangement joins TRBV3-1 (or the pseudogene TRBV3-2) to TRBJ1-5; the D is unclear. This CDR3 comprises 13 residues. Trimming removed 4 bases at V and 5 bases at J, with 9 bases between. Germline values: CDR1 LGHDT, CDR2 YNNKEL (reference sequence). The CDR3 DNA sequence: TGTGCCAGCAGCCTAGGTGACTATCAGCCCCAGCATTTT. It encodes CASSLGDYQPQHF.

This chain connects TRBV20-1 to TRBJ1-1; D is ambiguous. This CDR3 is 15 amino acids long. Trimming removed 3 bases from V and 4 bases from J, with 18 bases in between. Germline values: CDR1 DFQATT, CDR2 SNEGSKA (reference sequence). The CDR3 loop is CSASSAGLKGTEAFF. CDR3 nucleotide sequence: TGCAGTGCTAGTTCAGCGGGTTTGAAGGGCACTGAAGCTTTCTTT.